Listed here are 2 T cell receptor beta chains from one sample, sequenced in a study of T cell repertoires in cytomegalovirus infection. TCRdb passed the reads through MiXCR, listing each CDR3 protein once. The top ten clones hold 90% to 95% of a sample with 20,000 to 25,000 distinct CDR3 sequences, about 40% of them seen once. Antigens for these TCRs are unknown. The sequences come from CD8+ T cells from cultured PBMCs, collected from culture after CMV antigen stimulation. These receptors all stem from a human donor in good health (CMV status not recorded). Some clones in this sample may be carry-over from other donors' samples.

V and J are TRBV20-1 and TRBJ2-7; TRBD1 is a possible D gene (6 bases). CDR1 DFQATT and CDR2 SNEGSKA come from the germline V gene (reference sequence). Trimming removed 2 bases at V and 2 bases at J, with 7 bases between. The CDR3 totals 12 residues. CDR3 loop: CSARRDTYEQYF. The CDR3 DNA is TGCAGTGCTAGACGGGACACCTACGAGCAGTACTTC.

This chain uses TRBV6-2 or TRBV6-3 with TRBJ1-2, with D unresolved. Germline assignment: CDR1 MNHEY and CDR2 SVGEGT. V was trimmed by 0 bases and J by 5 bases, leaving 16 bases between them. This CDR3 is 16 amino acids long. CDR3 DNA: TGTGCCAGCAGTTACTCGCTGACCTTCGAGGCTTATGGCTACACCTTC. It translates to CASSYSLTFEAYGYTF.